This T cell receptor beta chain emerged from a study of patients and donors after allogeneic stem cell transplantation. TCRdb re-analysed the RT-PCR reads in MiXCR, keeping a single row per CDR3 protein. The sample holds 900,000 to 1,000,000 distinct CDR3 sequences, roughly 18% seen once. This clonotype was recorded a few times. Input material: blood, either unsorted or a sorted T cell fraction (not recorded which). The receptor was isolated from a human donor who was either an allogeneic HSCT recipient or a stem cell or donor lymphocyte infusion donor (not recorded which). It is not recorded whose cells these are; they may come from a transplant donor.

The CDR3 region is CASSWQGASTDTQYF. CDR3 bases: TGCGCCAGCAGCTGGCAGGGGGCGAGCACAGATACGCAGTATTTT. V gene TRBV5-1 combines with J gene TRBJ2-3, with 8 bases identical to TRBD1. V was pared by 3 bases and J by 0 bases, with 3 bases of the junction left unmatched. CDR1 SGHRS and CDR2 YFSETQ come from the germline V gene. CDR3 size: 15 residues. Full variable domain (outside the CDR3, taken from reference TRBV5-1 and TRBJ2-3): KAGVTQTPRYLIKTRGQQVTLSCSPISGHRSVSWYQQTPGQGLQFLFEYFSETQRNKGNFPGRFSGRQFSNSRSEMNVSTLELGDSALYLCASSWQGASTDTQYFGPGTRLTVL.